This T cell receptor beta chain was profiled in a study of graft-versus-host responses after intestinal transplantation. Whole-study findings and limits: In recipient marrow, GvH clones were found, and some appeared first in ileum or blood.

In the case of this clone: Antigen: not known.

The junction had 7 bases not matched to a gene; V was cut back by 5 bases and J by 4 bases. CDR3 length equals 14 residues. CDR1 is SNHLY and CDR2 is FYNNEI in the germline V gene. Sequencing used immunoSEQ multiplex PCR; TCRdb keeps in-frame clones, though not all of them. The sample consists of about 83,000 clones, about 89% of them appearing once. This TCR was sampled from a human donor who received an intestinal transplant. The chain recombines TRBV2 with TRBJ1-2; 7 positions agree with TRBD1. The sample consisted of unstimulated CD4+ T cells sorted from spleen or lymph node cells, taken before intestinal transplant. This chain's CDR3 is CASSFDRVAYGYTF. CDR3 sequence (DNA): TGTGCCAGCAGTTTTGACAGGGTTGCCTATGGCTACACCTTC.